This paragraph reports one T cell receptor (beta chain). The sample comes from a study of blood T cell repertoires in COVID-19. Overall study: Both acute and convalescent COVID-19 samples were obtained from the United States, Italy and Spain.

Generated by immunoSEQ multiplex PCR, the TCRdb table keeps only in-frame clones and is missing some. The table has about 100,000 clones, 80% seen once. The receptor comes from a woman aged 70-85 years with acute or convalescent COVID-19. Sequencing was carried out using peripheral blood.

Written as DNA, the CDR3 is TGTGCCATCAGCCACTTTAACAGGAGAAACTATGGCTACACCTTC. Its translation is CAISHFNRRNYGYTF. V is TRBV10-3 and J is TRBJ1-2; tentative D call: TRBD1 (5 bases). The germline V gene encodes CDR1 ENHRY and CDR2 SYGVKD. The CDR3 consists of 15 residues. The ends were cut back, 6 bases at V and 2 bases at J, with 16 bases in the middle.